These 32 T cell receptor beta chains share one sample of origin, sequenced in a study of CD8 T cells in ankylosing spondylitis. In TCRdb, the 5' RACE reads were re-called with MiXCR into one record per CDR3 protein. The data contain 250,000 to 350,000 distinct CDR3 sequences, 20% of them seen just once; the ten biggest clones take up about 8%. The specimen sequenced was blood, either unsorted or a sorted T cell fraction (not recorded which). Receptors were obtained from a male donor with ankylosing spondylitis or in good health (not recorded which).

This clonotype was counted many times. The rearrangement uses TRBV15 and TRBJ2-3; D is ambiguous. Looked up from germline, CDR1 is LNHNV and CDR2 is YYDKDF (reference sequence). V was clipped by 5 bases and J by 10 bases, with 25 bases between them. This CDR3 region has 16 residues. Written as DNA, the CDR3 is TGTGCCACCAGCTTTAAGTCCGATTCGGGCTCGGATGCGCAGTATTTT. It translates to CATSFKSDSGSDAQYF.

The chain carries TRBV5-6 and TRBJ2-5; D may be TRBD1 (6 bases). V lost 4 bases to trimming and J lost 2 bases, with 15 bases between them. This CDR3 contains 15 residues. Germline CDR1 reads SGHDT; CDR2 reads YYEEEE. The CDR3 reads CASSGSGQGQETQYF. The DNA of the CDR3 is TGTGCCAGCAGCGGGTCGGGACAAGGTCAAGAGACCCAGTACTTC.

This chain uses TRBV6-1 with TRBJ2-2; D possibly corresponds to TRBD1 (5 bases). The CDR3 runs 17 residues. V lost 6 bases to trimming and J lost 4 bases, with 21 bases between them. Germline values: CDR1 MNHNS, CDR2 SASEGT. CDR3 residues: CASSPDSRLGPTGELFF. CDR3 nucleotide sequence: TGTGCCAGCAGCCCAGACAGCAGGCTAGGGCCCACCGGGGAGCTGTTTTTT.

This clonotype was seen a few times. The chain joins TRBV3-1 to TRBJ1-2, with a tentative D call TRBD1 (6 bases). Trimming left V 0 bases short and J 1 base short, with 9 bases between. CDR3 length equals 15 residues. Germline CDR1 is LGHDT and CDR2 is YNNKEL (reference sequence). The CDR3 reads CASSQDTGFNYGYTF. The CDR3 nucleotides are TGTGCCAGCAGCCAAGACACAGGGTTTAACTATGGCTACACCTTC. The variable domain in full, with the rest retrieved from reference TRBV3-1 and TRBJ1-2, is DTAVSQTPKYLVTQMGNDKSIKCEQNLGHDTMYWYKQDSKKFLKIMFSYNNKELIINETVPNRFSPKSPDKAHLNLHINSLELGDSAVYFCASSQDTGFNYGYTFGSGTRLTVV.

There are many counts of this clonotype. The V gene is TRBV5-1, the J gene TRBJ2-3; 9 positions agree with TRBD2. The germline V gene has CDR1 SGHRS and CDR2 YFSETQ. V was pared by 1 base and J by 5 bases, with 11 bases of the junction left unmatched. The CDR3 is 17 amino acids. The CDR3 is CASSLFGGGGARDTQYF. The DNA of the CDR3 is TGCGCCAGCAGCTTGTTTGGTGGCGGGGGGGCGAGAGATACGCAGTATTTT.

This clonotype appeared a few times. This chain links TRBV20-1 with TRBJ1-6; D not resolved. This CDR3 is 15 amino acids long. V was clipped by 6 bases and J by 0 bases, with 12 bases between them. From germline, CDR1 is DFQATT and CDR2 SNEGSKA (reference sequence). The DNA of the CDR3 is TGCAGTGCCACAAGGACCCTCTCCTATAATTCACCCCTCCACTTT. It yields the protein CSATRTLSYNSPLHF.

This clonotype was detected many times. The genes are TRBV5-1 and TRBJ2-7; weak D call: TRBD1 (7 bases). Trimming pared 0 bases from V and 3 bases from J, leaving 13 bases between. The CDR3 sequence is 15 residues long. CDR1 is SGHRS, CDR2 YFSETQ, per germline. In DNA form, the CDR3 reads TGCGCCAGCAGCTTGGGACAGGGAGGTAGCTACGAGCAGTACGTC. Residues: CASSLGQGGSYEQYV.

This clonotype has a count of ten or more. For the CDR3, the DNA is TGTGCCATCAGGGAGGGAGGGGGCACAGATACGCAGTATTTT. It is translated as CAIREGGGTDTQYF. V is TRBV10-3 and J is TRBJ2-3; 7 bases match TRBD2. The J segment lost 1 base and the V segment lost 6 bases, leaving 4 bases of the junction unmatched. CDR3 size: 14 residues. Germline CDR1 and CDR2: ENHRY and SYGVKD.

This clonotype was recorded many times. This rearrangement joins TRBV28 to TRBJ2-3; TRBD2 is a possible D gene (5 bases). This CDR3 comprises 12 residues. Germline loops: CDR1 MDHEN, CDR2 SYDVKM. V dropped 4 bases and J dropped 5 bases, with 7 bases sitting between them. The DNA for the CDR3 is TGTGCCAGCAGTTCGGGGATAGATACGCAGTATTTT. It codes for CASSSGIDTQYF.

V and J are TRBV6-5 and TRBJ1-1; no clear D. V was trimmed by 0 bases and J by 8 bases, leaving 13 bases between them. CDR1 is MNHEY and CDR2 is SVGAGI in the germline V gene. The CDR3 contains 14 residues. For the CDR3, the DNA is TGTGCCAGCAGTTACTCCTGGATGAGGGAAGAAGCTTTCTTT. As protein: CASSYSWMREEAFF.

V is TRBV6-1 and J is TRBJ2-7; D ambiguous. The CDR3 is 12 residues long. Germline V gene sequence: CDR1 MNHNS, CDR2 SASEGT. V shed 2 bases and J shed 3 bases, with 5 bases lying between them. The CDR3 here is CASSERFYEQYV. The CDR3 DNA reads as TGTGCCAGCAGTGAAAGGTTCTACGAGCAGTACGTC.

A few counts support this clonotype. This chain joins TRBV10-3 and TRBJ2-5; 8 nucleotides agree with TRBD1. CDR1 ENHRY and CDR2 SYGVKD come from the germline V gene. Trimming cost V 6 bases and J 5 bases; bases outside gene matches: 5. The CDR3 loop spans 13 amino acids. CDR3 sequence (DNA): TGTGCCATCAGGGGACAGGTTGGGGAGACCCAGTACTTC. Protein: CAIRGQVGETQYF.

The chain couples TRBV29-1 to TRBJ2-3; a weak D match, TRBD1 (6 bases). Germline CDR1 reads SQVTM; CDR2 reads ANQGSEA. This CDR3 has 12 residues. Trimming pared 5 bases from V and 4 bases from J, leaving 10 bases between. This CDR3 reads CSVLTGSDTQYF. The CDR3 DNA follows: TGCAGCGTTTTAACAGGGTCAGATACGCAGTATTTT.

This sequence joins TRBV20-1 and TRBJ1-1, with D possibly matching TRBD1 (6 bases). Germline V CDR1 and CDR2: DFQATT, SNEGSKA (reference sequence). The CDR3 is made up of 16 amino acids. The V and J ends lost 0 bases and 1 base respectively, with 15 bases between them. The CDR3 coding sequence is TGCAGTGCTAGAGACGGGGGGCGACGTTGGAACACTGAAGCTTTCTTT. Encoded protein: CSARDGGRRWNTEAFF.

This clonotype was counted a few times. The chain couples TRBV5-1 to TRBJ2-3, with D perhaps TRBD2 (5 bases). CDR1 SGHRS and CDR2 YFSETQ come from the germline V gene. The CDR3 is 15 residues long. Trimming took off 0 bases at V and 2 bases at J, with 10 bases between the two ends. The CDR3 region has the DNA TGCGCCAGCAGCTTGGCCCGGGGAACCACAGATACGCAGTATTTT. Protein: CASSLARGTTDTQYF.

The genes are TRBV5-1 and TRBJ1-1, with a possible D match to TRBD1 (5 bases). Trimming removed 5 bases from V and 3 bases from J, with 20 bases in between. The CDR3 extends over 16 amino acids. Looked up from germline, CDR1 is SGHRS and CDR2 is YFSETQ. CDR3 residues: CASRTESGRGDTEAFF. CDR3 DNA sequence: TGCGCCAGCAGAACGGAGTCGGGGAGGGGAGACACTGAAGCTTTCTTT.

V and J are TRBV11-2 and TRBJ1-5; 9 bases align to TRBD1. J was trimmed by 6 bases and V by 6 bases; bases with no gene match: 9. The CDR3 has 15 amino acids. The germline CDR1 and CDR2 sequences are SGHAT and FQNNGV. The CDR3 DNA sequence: TGTGCCAGCAGACCCGGGACAGGGAGCCGTCAGCCCCAGCATTTT. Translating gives CASRPGTGSRQPQHF. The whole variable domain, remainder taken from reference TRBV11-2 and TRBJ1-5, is EAGVAQSPRYKIIEKRQSVAFWCNPISGHATLYWYQQILGQGPKLLIQFQNNGVVDDSQLPKDRFSAERLKGVDSTLKIQPAKLEDSAVYLCASRPGTGSRQPQHFGDGTRLSIL.

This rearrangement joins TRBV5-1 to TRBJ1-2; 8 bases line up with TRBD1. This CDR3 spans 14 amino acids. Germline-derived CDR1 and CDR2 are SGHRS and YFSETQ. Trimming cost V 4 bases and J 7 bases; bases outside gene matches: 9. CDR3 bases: TGCGCCAGCAGCCCAGGACAGGGTTGGGCTGGCTACACCTTC. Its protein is CASSPGQGWAGYTF.

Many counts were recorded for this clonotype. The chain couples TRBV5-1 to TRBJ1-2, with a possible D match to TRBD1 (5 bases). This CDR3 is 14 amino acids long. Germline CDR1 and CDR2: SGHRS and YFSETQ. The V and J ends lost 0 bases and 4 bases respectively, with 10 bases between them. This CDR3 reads CASSLGTPLYGYTF. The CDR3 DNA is TGCGCCAGCAGCTTGGGGACACCGCTCTATGGCTACACCTTC.

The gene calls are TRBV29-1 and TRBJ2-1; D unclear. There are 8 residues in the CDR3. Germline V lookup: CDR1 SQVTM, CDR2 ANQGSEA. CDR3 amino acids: CSYNEQFF. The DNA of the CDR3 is TGCTCCTACAATGAGCAGTTCTTC.

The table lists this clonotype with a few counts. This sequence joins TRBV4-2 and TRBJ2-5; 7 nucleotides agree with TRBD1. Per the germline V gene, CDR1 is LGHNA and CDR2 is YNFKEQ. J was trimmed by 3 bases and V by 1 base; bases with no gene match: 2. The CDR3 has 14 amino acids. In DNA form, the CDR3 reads TGTGCCAGCAGCCAAGGGGGACAGAAAGAGACCCAGTACTTC. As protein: CASSQGGQKETQYF.

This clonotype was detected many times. The CDR3 spells CASSLETGPGAKNIQYF. In nucleotides, the CDR3 is TGCGCCAGCAGCTTGGAGACAGGGCCCGGGGCCAAAAACATTCAGTACTTC. The chain joins TRBV5-1 to TRBJ2-4; 7 bases fit TRBD1. V was clipped by 0 bases and J by 1 base; unmatched bases: 7. Germline CDR1 reads SGHRS; CDR2 reads YFSETQ. The CDR3 has 17 residues.

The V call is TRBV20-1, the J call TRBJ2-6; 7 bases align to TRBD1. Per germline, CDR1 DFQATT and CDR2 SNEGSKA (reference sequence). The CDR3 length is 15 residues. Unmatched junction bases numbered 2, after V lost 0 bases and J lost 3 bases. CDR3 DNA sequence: TGCAGTGCTAGAGAGAGGGGGCGTGGGGCCAACGTCCTGACTTTC. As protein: CSARERGRGANVLTF.

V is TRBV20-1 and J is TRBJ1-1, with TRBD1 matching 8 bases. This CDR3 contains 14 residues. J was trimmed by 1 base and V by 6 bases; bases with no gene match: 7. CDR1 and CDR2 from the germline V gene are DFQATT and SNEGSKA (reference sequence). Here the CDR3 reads CSAPRGTGNTEAFF. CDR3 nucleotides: TGCAGTGCACCTCGAGGGACAGGGAACACTGAAGCTTTCTTT.

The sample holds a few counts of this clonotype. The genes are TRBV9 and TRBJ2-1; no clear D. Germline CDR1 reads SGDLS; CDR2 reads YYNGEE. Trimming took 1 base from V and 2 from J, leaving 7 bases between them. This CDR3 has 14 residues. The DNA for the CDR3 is TGTGCCAGCAGCGTATCTCAGGCCTACAATGAGCAGTTCTTC. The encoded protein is CASSVSQAYNEQFF.

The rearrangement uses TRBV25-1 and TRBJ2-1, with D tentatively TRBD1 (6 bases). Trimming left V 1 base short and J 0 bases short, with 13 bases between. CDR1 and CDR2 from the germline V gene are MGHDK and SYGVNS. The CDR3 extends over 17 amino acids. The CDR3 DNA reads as TGTGCCAGCAGTGAATCCCTTACAGGGAGCTCCTACAATGAGCAGTTCTTC. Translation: CASSESLTGSSYNEQFF.

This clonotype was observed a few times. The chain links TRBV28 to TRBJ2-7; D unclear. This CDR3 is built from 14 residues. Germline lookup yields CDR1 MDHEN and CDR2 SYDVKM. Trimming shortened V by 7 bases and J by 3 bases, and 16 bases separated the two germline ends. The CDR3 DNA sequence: TGTGCCAGCACCTCAAGGGCCCAGAGCTACGAGCAGTACGTC. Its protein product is CASTSRAQSYEQYV.

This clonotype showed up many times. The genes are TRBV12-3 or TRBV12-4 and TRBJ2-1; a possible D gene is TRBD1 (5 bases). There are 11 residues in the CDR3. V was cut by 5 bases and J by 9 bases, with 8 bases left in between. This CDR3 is CASSPDIEQFF. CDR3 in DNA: TGTGCCAGCAGTCCGGACATTGAGCAGTTCTTC.

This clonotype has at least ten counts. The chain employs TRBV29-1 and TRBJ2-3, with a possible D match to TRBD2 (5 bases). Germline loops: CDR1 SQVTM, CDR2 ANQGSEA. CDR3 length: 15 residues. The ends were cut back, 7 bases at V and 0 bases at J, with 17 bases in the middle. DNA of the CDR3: TGCAGCGCACCCGGCGGGCAGATAAGCACAGATACGCAGTATTTT. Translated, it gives CSAPGGQISTDTQYF.

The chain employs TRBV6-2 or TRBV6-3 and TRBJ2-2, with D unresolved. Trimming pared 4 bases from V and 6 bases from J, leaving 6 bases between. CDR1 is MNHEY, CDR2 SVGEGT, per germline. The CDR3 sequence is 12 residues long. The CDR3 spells CASSSLAGELFF. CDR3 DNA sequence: TGTGCCAGCAGTTCACTCGCCGGGGAGCTGTTTTTT.

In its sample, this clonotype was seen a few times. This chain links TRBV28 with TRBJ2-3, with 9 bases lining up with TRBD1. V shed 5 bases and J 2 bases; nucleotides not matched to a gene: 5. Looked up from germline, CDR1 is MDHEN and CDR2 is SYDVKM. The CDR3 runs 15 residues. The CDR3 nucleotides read TGTGCCAGCAGTCTCCGGGACAGGGTCACAGATACGCAGTATTTT. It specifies CASSLRDRVTDTQYF.

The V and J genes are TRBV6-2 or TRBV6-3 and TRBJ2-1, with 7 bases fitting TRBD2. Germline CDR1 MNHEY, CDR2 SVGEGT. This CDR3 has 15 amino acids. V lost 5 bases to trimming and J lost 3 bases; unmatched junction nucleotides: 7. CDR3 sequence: CASSGRGTHYNEQFF. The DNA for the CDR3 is TGTGCCAGCAGTGGGCGGGGGACTCACTACAATGAGCAGTTCTTC.